The 29 T cell receptor beta chains below come from one sample, sequenced in a study of OX40 agonist ivuxolimab in advanced cancers. Some clones are missing from TCRdb's copy, which holds only in-frame ones; the method was immunoSEQ multiplex PCR. The sample holds about 84,000 clones, 89% seen once. Specimen: CD4+ or CD8+ T cells sorted from blood, collected in a trial of the OX40 agonist ivuxolimab. The receptors here all came from an adult with an advanced solid tumor such as melanoma, head and neck, liver or kidney cancer.

The chain couples TRBV6-1 to TRBJ2-3; 7 bases line up with TRBD2. This CDR3 has 14 residues. The ends lost 5 bases at V and 1 base at J; junction bases unmatched: 3. Germline CDR1 is MNHNS and CDR2 is SASEGT. CDR3 region: CASSRLARTDTQYF. DNA for the CDR3: TGTGCCAGCAGTAGACTAGCCCGCACAGATACGCAGTATTTT.

CDR3 in DNA: TGCGCCAGCAGCCAACCTCTACGGGGGATGGGGGAGCTGTTTTTT. Its protein product is CASSQPLRGMGELFF. The chain carries TRBV4-1 and TRBJ2-2; TRBD2 is a possible D gene (6 bases). V was cut by 2 bases and J by 8 bases, with 15 bases left in between. CDR3 length: 15 amino acids. Germline V gives CDR1 MGHRA, CDR2 YSYEKL.

The chain employs TRBV6-1 and TRBJ2-7; 12 positions match TRBD1. V lost 2 bases and J lost 7; bases outside the gene matches: 6. From germline, CDR1 is MNHNS and CDR2 SASEGT. This CDR3 has 15 residues. The CDR3 region is CASSEWGQGALEQYV. The CDR3 DNA is TGTGCCAGCAGTGAATGGGGACAGGGGGCGTTAGAGCAGTACGTC.

V and J are TRBV5-1 and TRBJ1-6, with a possible D match to TRBD1 (5 bases). Germline V gene lookup returns CDR1 SGHRS and CDR2 YFSETQ. CDR3 size: 13 residues. Trimming cost V 7 bases and J 7 bases, with 12 bases left between them. CDR3 amino acids: CASRSGENSPLHF. CDR3 in DNA: TGCGCCAGCCGTTCGGGGGAGAATTCACCCCTCCACTTT.

The chain recombines TRBV7-9 with TRBJ1-4, with unresolved D. Trimming took 8 bases from V and 0 from J, leaving 10 bases between them. The CDR3 totals 14 residues. In germline, CDR1 is SEHNR, CDR2 FQNEAQ (reference sequence). CDR3 sequence reads: CASEAQATNEKLFF. For the CDR3, the DNA is TGTGCCAGCGAGGCACAAGCAACTAATGAAAAACTGTTTTTT.

The chain combines TRBV2 with TRBJ2-5; the D is unclear. Per the germline V gene, CDR1 is SNHLY and CDR2 is FYNNEI. The V end lost 2 bases, the J end lost 2 bases, and 12 bases lay between the germline ends. The CDR3 totals 15 residues. DNA for the CDR3: TGTGCCAGCAGTGAAACCCTTGGTCAGCAAGAGACCCAGTACTTC. This encodes CASSETLGQQETQYF.

The chain joins TRBV7-3 to TRBJ2-3; 12 bases match TRBD2. The V and J ends lost 5 bases and 5 bases, in that order; junction bases with no gene match: 11. There are 17 residues in the CDR3. From germline, CDR1 is SGHTA and CDR2 FQGTGA. CDR3 region: CASSATPSGRGEDTQYF. The CDR3 DNA is TGTGCCAGCAGCGCCACGCCTAGCGGGAGGGGTGAAGATACGCAGTATTTT.

This clone was seen once. V is TRBV15 and J is TRBJ2-7, with 11 bases fitting TRBD1. Looked up from germline, CDR1 is LNHNV and CDR2 is YYDKDF (reference sequence). Trimming took 3 bases from V and 3 from J; bases not matched to a gene: 10. The CDR3 runs to 17 residues. CDR3 protein: CATSSARDRGKLYEQYF. The CDR3 region has the DNA TGTGCCACCAGCAGTGCTAGGGACAGGGGGAAACTCTACGAGCAGTACTTC.

The chain joins TRBV5-1 to TRBJ2-7; D unresolved. The germline CDR1 and CDR2 sequences are SGHRS and YFSETQ. This CDR3 region has 15 residues. Trimming pared 7 bases from V and 0 bases from J, leaving 17 bases between. Here the CDR3 reads CASYFSCEVSYEQYV. The CDR3 region has the DNA TGCGCCAGCTATTTCTCTTGCGAGGTCTCCTACGAGCAGTACGTC.

This chain connects TRBV5-1 to TRBJ2-5; maybe TRBD1 (6 bases). Deletions cut 4 bases from V and 5 bases from J, with 21 bases between. Germline lookup yields CDR1 SGHRS and CDR2 YFSETQ. CDR3 length equals 16 residues. CDR3 coding DNA: TGCGCCAGCAGCCCCCTTCCCGGACAGACGGCGGAGACCCAGTACTTC. Its protein is CASSPLPGQTAETQYF.

The chain links TRBV19 to TRBJ2-5, with a possible D match to TRBD1 (5 bases). This CDR3 has 15 residues. Trimming removed 6 bases from V and 5 bases from J, with 19 bases in between. Germline values: CDR1 LNHDA, CDR2 SQIVND (reference sequence). The CDR3 loop is CASSTLQAGYETQYF. The CDR3 coding sequence is TGTGCCAGTAGCACACTCCAGGCAGGGTATGAGACCCAGTACTTC.

The rearrangement joins TRBV25-1 to TRBJ1-1; no definite D call. The CDR3 has 11 amino acids. Germline CDR1 MGHDK, CDR2 SYGVNS. Trimming left V 8 bases short and J 6 bases short, with 10 bases between. This CDR3 reads CASERAAEAFF. CDR3 nucleotide sequence: TGTGCCAGCGAGAGGGCTGCTGAAGCTTTCTTT. Based on the CDR3 plus reference TRBV25-1 and TRBJ1-1, the full variable domain is EADIYQTPRYLVIGTGKKITLECSQTMGHDKMYWYQQDPGMELHLIHYSYGVNSTEKGDLSSESTVSRIRTEHFPLTLESARPSHTSQYLCASERAAEAFFGQGTRLTVV.

The CDR3 here is CSVFRWEQFF. The CDR3 bases are TGCAGCGTTTTTAGGTGGGAGCAGTTCTTC. V gene TRBV29-1 combines with J gene TRBJ2-1; no firm D call. Per germline, CDR1 SQVTM and CDR2 ANQGSEA. The CDR3 totals 10 residues. The V and J ends lost 5 bases and 10 bases respectively, with 9 bases between them.

The rearrangement joins TRBV11-2 to TRBJ2-3; no clear D. Trimming pared 0 bases from V and 2 bases from J, leaving 3 bases between. The germline V gene encodes CDR1 SGHAT and CDR2 FQNNGV. The CDR3 is 13 residues long. The CDR3 loop is CASSLDYTDTQYF. CDR3 coding DNA: TGTGCCAGCAGCTTAGACTACACAGATACGCAGTATTTT.

The chain has TRBV10-3 and TRBJ2-1, with 7 bases fitting TRBD1. Per the germline V gene, CDR1 is ENHRY and CDR2 is SYGVKD. This CDR3 comprises 14 residues. With V trimmed by 8 bases and J by 2 bases, 6 bases remained unmatched. The CDR3 sequence is CAISGTATYNEQFF. Here the CDR3 DNA reads TGTGCCATCTCCGGGACAGCCACCTACAATGAGCAGTTCTTC.

The V call is TRBV5-1, the J call TRBJ2-3; D gene unclear. The germline V gene has CDR1 SGHRS and CDR2 YFSETQ. Deletions cut 4 bases from V and 2 bases from J, with 11 bases between. The length of the CDR3 is 14 residues. CDR3 in DNA: TGCGCCAGCAGCCCCGGGTCGCCCACAGATACGCAGTATTTT. Translating gives CASSPGSPTDTQYF.

The chain has TRBV19 and TRBJ1-6; D is undetermined. V lost 0 bases, J lost 3 bases, and 6 bases lay in between. This CDR3 comprises 15 residues. Germline CDR1 LNHDA, CDR2 SQIVND (reference sequence). The CDR3 nucleotides are TGTGCCAGTAGTATAGAAGGCATCTATAATTCACCCCTCCACTTT. Translation: CASSIEGIYNSPLHF.

This chain uses TRBV6-6 with TRBJ1-2; the D gene is possibly TRBD1 (6 bases). Germline assignment: CDR1 MNHNY and CDR2 SVGAGI (reference sequence). Between the trimmed V and J ends, which lost 5 bases and 8 bases, there was a span of 18 bases. The CDR3 consists of 14 residues. CDR3 residues: CASSRKTGLGGYTF. CDR3 nucleotide sequence: TGTGCCAGCAGTCGCAAAACAGGGCTCGGCGGCTACACCTTC.

This chain joins TRBV10-2 and TRBJ2-3, with no clear D. Germline V lookup: CDR1 WSHSY, CDR2 SAAADI. V lost 2 bases, J lost 5 bases, and 11 bases lay in between. The CDR3 is 14 amino acids. CDR3 coding DNA: TGCGCCAGCAGTGAGGGGGTAGTACGAGATACGCAGTATTTT. This translates into CASSEGVVRDTQYF.

The rearrangement links TRBV6-1 to TRBJ2-3; maybe TRBD2 (7 bases). Looked up from germline, CDR1 is MNHNS and CDR2 is SASEGT. Trimming took off 0 bases at V and 7 bases at J, with 14 bases between the two ends. The CDR3 is 15 amino acids. The CDR3 DNA follows: TGTGCCAGCAGTGAAGCGTGGGGGGGCTTGAATACGCAGTATTTT. This encodes CASSEAWGGLNTQYF.

This chain joins TRBV19 and TRBJ1-3, with TRBD1 matching over 7 bases. This CDR3 is built from 15 residues. The junction had 15 bases not matched to a gene; V was cut back by 8 bases and J by 8 bases. The germline CDR1 and CDR2 sequences are LNHDA and SQIVND (reference sequence). The CDR3 region is CASATLRDSRDTIYF. The DNA for the CDR3 is TGTGCCAGTGCCACTCTTCGGGACAGCAGGGACACCATATATTTT.

The CDR3 nucleotides are TGTGCCAGCAGTAGGGTAGCGGGGGCCCAAGAGACCCAGTACTTC. It encodes CASSRVAGAQETQYF. The chain combines TRBV28 with TRBJ2-5; 9 nucleotides agree with TRBD2. The germline CDR1 and CDR2 sequences are MDHEN and SYDVKM. This CDR3 has 15 amino acids. The J segment lost 1 base and the V segment lost 5 bases, leaving 5 bases of the junction unmatched.

The rearrangement uses TRBV14 and TRBJ2-5, with D perhaps TRBD2 (5 bases). The CDR3 sequence is 15 residues long. V lost 0 bases to trimming and J lost 5 bases, with 13 bases between them. The V gene's germline CDR1 is SGHDN and CDR2 FVKESK. The CDR3 spells CASSQDRGWAETQYF. In DNA form, the CDR3 reads TGTGCCAGCAGCCAAGATCGAGGGTGGGCGGAGACCCAGTACTTC.

CDR3 residues: CASSTDANSGNTIYF. CDR3 bases: TGTGCCAGTAGTACGGACGCGAACTCTGGAAACACCATATATTTT. This chain uses TRBV19 with TRBJ1-3; D is unresolved. V gave up 4 bases and J gave up 0 bases, with 10 bases separating them. The CDR3 has 15 residues. Germline V gene data show CDR1 as LNHDA and CDR2 as SQIVND (reference sequence).

The genes are TRBV6-1 and TRBJ2-7; TRBD1 agrees at 8 bases. The V segment lost 7 bases and the J segment 8 bases; nucleotides outside the gene matches: 4. This CDR3 region has 11 residues. CDR1 and CDR2 (germline): MNHNS, SASEGT. The CDR3 here is CASTGGLKQYF. The CDR3 nucleotides read TGTGCCAGCACAGGGGGCTTAAAGCAGTACTTC.

The V call is TRBV6-1, the J call TRBJ1-6; a weak D match, TRBD1 (5 bases). V gave up 8 bases and J gave up 7 bases, with 12 bases separating them. Germline assignment: CDR1 MNHNS and CDR2 SASEGT. The CDR3 spans 13 residues. CDR3 protein: CASRGRENSPLHF. The CDR3 DNA sequence: TGTGCCAGCCGGGGCAGGGAGAATTCACCCCTCCACTTT.

The CDR3 DNA is TGCGCCAGCAGCCCTTGGGGGGTAAGGGAGAACACTGAAGCTTTCTTT. It encodes CASSPWGVRENTEAFF. The chain links TRBV4-1 to TRBJ1-1, with D perhaps TRBD1 (5 bases). Germline assignment: CDR1 MGHRA and CDR2 YSYEKL. V was cut by 4 bases and J by 1 base, with 16 bases left in between. The CDR3 runs to 16 residues.

V is TRBV11-1 and J is TRBJ2-7; TRBD2 is a possible D gene (6 bases). This CDR3 has 13 amino acids. V lost 1 base, J lost 2 bases, and 6 bases lay in between. The germline V gene encodes CDR1 SGHAT and CDR2 FQDESV (reference sequence). Here the CDR3 DNA reads TGTGCCAGCAGCTTAGAGCGGGCCTACGAGCAGTACGTC. Translated: CASSLERAYEQYV.

The gene calls are TRBV7-2 and TRBJ2-3; TRBD2 agrees at 10 bases. The CDR3 runs 18 residues. CDR1 and CDR2 (germline): SGHTA, FQGNSA. Losses at the gene ends were 5 bases for V and 5 bases for J; bases not matched to a gene: 16. The DNA for the CDR3 is TGTGCCAGCAGCCCCGGAAGACTAGCGGGTGTTGGTAGAGATACGCAGTATTTT. Translating gives CASSPGRLAGVGRDTQYF.